The clone carrying this T cell receptor (beta chain) was counted a few times. Its antigen is unidentified. Assay used: immunoSEQ multiplex PCR; TCRdb lists only in-frame clones, some missing. The data contain 2,000 to 2,500 clones, roughly 20% of them singletons. The sample belongs to a study of T cells in localized non-small cell lung cancer. Whole-study results and caveats: Higher T cell density in the blood was associated with longer overall survival, whereas higher adjacent-lung clonality associated with shorter survival. Compared with tumor, uninvolved adjacent lung displayed greater T cell clonality, ranking highest overall. In adjacent lung, a median around 52 of the top 100 tumor clones were found. Because researchers sequenced only one region of the tumor, heterogeneity is still possible.

Germline V gives CDR1 SGDLS, CDR2 YYNGEE. The V gene end was trimmed by 4 bases and the J gene end by 6 bases; junction bases not matched to a gene: 8. This CDR3 has 15 residues. The chain recombines TRBV9 with TRBJ2-1, with 9 bases that match TRBD2. The source was lung tumor tissue, collected before any cancer treatment. The sequence came from a man aged 40-75 years with stage II lung adenocarcinoma. The CDR3 reads CASSPGLAGSNEQFF. The DNA of the CDR3 is TGTGCCAGCAGCCCGGGACTAGCAGGGTCCAATGAGCAGTTCTTC.